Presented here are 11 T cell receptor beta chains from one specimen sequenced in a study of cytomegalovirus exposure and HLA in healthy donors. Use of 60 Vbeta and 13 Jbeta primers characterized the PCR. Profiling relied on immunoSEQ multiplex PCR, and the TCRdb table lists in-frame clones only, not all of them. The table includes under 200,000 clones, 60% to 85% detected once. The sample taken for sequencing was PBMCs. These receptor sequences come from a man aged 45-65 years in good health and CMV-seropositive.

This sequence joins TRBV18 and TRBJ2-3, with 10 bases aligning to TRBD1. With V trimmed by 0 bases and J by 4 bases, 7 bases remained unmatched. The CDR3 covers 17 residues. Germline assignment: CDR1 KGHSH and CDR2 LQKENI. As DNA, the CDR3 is TGTGCCAGCTCACCACCTTGGACAGGGGGTTTTTCAGATACGCAGTATTTT. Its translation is CASSPPWTGGFSDTQYF.

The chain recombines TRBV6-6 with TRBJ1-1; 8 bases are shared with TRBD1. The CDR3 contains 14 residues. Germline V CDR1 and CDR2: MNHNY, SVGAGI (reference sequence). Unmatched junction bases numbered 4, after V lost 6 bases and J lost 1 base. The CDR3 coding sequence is TGTGCCAGCAGGTTGACAGGGGAGAACACTGAAGCTTTCTTT. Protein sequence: CASRLTGENTEAFF.

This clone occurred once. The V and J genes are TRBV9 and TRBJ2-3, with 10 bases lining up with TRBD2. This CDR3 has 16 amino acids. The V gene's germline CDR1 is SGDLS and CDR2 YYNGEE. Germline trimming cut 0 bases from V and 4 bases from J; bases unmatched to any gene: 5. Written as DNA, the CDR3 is TGTGCCAGCAGCGTAGGAGCGGGGGGGCCCGCAGATACGCAGTATTTT. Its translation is CASSVGAGGPADTQYF.

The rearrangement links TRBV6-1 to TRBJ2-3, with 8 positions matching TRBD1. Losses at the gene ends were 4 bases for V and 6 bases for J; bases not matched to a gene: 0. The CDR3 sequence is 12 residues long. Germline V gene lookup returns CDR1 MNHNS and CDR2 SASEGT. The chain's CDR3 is CASSGQGDTQYF. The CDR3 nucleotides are TGTGCCAGCAGTGGACAGGGGGATACGCAGTATTTT.

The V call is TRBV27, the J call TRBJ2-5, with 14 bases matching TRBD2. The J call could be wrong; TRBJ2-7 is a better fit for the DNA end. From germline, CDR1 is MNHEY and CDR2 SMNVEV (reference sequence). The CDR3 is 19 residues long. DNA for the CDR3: TGTGCCAGCGGACACCCCGGGACTAGCGGGGGACGCAGCTCCTACGAGCAGTACTTC. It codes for CASGHPGTSGGRSSYEQYF.

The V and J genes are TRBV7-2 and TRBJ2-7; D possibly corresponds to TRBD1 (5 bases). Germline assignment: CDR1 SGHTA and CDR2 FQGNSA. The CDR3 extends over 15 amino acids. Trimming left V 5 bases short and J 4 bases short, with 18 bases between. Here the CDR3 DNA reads TGTGCCAGCAGCCGCGGAAGGGGCTCAGCTTACGAGCAGTACTTC. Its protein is CASSRGRGSAYEQYF.

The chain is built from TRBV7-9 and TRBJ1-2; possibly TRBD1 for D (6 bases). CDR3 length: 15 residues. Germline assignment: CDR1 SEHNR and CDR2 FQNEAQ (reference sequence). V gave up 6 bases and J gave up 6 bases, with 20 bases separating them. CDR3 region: CASSSQGTGGHGYTF. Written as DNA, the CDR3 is TGTGCCAGCAGTTCCCAGGGTACGGGGGGCCATGGCTACACCTTC.

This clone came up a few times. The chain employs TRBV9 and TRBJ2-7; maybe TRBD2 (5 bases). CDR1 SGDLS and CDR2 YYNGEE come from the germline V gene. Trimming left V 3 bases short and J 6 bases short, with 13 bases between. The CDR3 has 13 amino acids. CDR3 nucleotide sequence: TGTGCCAGCAGCGCGTCGACTACACGCGAGCAGTACTTC. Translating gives CASSASTTREQYF.

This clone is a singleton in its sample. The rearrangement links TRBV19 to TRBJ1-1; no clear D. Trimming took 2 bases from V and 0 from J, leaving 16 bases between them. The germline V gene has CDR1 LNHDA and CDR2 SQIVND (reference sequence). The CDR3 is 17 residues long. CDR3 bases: TGTGCCAGTAGTATATCGGGTAGAGGAGGGATGAACACTGAAGCTTTCTTT. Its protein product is CASSISGRGGMNTEAFF.

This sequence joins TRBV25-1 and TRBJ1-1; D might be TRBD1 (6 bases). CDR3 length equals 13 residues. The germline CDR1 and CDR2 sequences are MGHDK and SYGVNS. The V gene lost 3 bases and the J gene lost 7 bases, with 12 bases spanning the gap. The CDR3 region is CASSEAGANEAFF. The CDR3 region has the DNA TGTGCCAGCAGTGAGGCAGGGGCAAATGAAGCTTTCTTT.

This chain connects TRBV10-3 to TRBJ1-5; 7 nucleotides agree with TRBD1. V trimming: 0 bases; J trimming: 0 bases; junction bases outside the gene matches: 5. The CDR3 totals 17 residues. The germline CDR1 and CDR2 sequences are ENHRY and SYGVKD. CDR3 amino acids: CAISESGTDNSNQPQHF. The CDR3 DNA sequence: TGTGCCATCAGTGAGTCCGGGACAGACAATAGCAATCAGCCCCAGCATTTT.